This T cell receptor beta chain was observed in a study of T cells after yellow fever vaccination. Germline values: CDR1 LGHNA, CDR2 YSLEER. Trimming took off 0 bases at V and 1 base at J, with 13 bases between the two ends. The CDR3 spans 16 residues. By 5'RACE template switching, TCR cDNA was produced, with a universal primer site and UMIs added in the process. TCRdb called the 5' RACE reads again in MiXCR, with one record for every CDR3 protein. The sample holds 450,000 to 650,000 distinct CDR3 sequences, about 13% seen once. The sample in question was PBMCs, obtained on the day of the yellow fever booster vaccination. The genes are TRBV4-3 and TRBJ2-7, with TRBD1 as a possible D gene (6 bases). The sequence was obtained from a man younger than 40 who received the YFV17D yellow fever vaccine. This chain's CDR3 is CASSQDRGHSSYEQYF. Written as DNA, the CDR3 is TGCGCCAGCAGCCAAGATAGGGGACACAGTTCCTACGAGCAGTACTTC.